A single sample is the source of the 8 T cell receptor beta chains below, sequenced in a study of Graves' ophthalmopathy and Graves' hyperthyroidism. RNA transcripts were the source from which TCR beta CDR3 regions were amplified. First-round RT-PCR employed HTBI primers, with a second-round multiplex PCR after it. TCRdb called the multiplex PCR reads again in MiXCR, with one record for every CDR3 protein. The data show fewer than 600,000 distinct CDR3 sequences, with 14% seen just once and about 10% held by the top ten. The sequenced material came from blood. The receptors here all came from a woman in her 30s with Graves' ophthalmopathy.

This clonotype was observed many times. The rearrangement links TRBV27 to TRBJ1-2, with 8 bases matching TRBD1. J lost 4 bases, V lost 6 bases, and 7 bases had no gene match. The CDR3 is 14 residues long. Per germline, CDR1 MNHEY and CDR2 SMNVEV (reference sequence). CDR3 sequence: CASSLTGALYGYTF. In DNA form, the CDR3 reads TGTGCCAGCAGCTTGACAGGGGCTCTCTATGGCTACACCTTC.

The table lists this clonotype with many counts. V is TRBV3-1 and J is TRBJ1-1; 9 nucleotides align to TRBD1. V dropped 3 bases and J dropped 10; count of bases not matched to a gene: 9. The germline CDR1 and CDR2 sequences are LGHDT and YNNKEL (reference sequence). The CDR3 length is 14 residues. The CDR3 DNA follows: TGTGCCAGCAGCCACAGGACAGGGGCCTCTGGAGCTTTCTTT. Its translation: CASSHRTGASGAFF.

This clonotype showed up many times. The J gene is TRBJ2-2, the V gene TRBV12-3 or TRBV12-4; 8 bases match TRBD2. The CDR3 has 16 amino acids. Trimming at V came to 1 base and at J to 8 bases, leaving 9 bases not matched to a gene. The CDR3 loop is CASSLDPSGSTGELFF. CDR3 DNA: TGTGCCAGCAGTTTAGATCCCAGCGGGAGTACGGGGGAGCTGTTTTTT.

This chain connects TRBV4-1 to TRBJ1-5, with unresolved D. Trimming removed 0 bases at V and 4 bases at J, with 10 bases between. The CDR3 has 15 residues. Looked up from germline, CDR1 is MGHRA and CDR2 is YSYEKL. The CDR3 here is CASSQDWGGNQPQHF. Here the CDR3 DNA reads TGCGCCAGCAGCCAAGATTGGGGAGGGAATCAGCCCCAGCATTTT.

This clonotype showed up many times. The V gene is TRBV12-3 or TRBV12-4, the J gene TRBJ2-5; D is perhaps TRBD1 (6 bases). This CDR3 comprises 15 residues. Trimming removed 6 bases at V and 2 bases at J, with 16 bases between. CDR3 loop: CASSPPLTGQETQYF. The CDR3 nucleotides read TGTGCCAGCAGCCCCCCCCTTACAGGGCAAGAGACCCAGTACTTC.

This clonotype showed up many times. This chain uses TRBV6-1 with TRBJ2-5; the D gene is possibly TRBD1 (6 bases). The length of the CDR3 is 13 residues. With 4 bases removed from V and 5 bases from J, the gap between germline ends came to 11 bases. The germline V gene has CDR1 MNHNS and CDR2 SASEGT. DNA of the CDR3: TGTGCCAGCAGTGGGGACACGAGGGAGACCCAGTACTTC. Translated, it gives CASSGDTRETQYF.

This clonotype was seen repeatedly, ten times or more. The chain couples TRBV20-1 to TRBJ1-5; 10 nucleotides line up with TRBD1. V shed 0 bases, J shed 6 bases, and the junction held 11 bases outside the gene matches. Germline CDR1 DFQATT, CDR2 SNEGSKA (reference sequence). The CDR3 has 17 residues. CDR3 in amino acids: CSAREAVGGQGSQPQHF. CDR3 bases: TGCAGTGCTAGAGAGGCGGTAGGGGGACAGGGGTCTCAGCCCCAGCATTTT.

This clonotype was counted at least ten times. The CDR3 loop reads CATSDPAKEKQYF. CDR3 bases: TGTGCCACCAGTGATCCCGCTAAGGAGAAGCAGTACTTC. The chain recombines TRBV24-1 with TRBJ2-7; D is unresolved. Looked up from germline, CDR1 is KGHDR and CDR2 is SFDVKD. The CDR3 totals 13 residues. V lost 3 bases, J lost 8 bases, and 13 bases lay in between.